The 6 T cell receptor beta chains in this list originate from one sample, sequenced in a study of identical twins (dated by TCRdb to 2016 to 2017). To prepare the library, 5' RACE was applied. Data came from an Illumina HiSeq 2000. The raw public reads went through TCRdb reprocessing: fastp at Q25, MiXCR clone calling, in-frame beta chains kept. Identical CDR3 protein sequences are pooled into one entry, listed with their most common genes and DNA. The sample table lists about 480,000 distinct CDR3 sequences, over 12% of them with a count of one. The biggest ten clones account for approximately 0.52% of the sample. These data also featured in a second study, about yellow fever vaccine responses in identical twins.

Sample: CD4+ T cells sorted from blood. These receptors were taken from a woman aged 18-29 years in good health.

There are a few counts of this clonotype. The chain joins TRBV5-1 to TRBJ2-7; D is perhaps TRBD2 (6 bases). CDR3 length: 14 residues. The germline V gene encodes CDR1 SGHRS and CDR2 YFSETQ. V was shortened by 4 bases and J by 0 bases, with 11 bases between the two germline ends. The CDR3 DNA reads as TGCGCCAGCAGCCGGGACTCCTACTCCTACGAGCAGTACTTC. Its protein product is CASSRDSYSYEQYF. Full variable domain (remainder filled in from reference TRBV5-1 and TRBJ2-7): KAGVTQTPRYLIKTRGQQVTLSCSPISGHRSVSWYQQTPGQGLQFLFEYFSETQRNKGNFPGRFSGRQFSNSRSEMNVSTLELGDSALYLCASSRDSYSYEQYFGPGTRLTVT.

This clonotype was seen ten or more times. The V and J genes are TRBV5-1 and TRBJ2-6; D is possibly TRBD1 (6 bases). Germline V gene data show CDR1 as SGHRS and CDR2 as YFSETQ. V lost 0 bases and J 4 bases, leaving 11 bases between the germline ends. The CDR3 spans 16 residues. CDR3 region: CASSLGQGSGANVLTF. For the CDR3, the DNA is TGCGCCAGCAGCTTGGGGCAGGGGTCCGGGGCCAACGTCCTGACTTTC.

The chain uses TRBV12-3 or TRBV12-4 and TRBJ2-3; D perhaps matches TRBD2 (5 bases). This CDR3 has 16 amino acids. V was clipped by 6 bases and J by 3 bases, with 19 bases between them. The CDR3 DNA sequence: TGTGCCAGCAGGACTACTCGAGGATCTCCTACAGATACGCAGTATTTT. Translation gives CASRTTRGSPTDTQYF.

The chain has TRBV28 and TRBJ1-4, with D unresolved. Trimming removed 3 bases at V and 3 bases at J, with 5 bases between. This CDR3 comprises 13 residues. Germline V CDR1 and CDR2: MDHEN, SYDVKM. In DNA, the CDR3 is TGTGCCAGCAGTTTGTCGGCTAATGAAAAACTGTTTTTT. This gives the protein CASSLSANEKLFF.

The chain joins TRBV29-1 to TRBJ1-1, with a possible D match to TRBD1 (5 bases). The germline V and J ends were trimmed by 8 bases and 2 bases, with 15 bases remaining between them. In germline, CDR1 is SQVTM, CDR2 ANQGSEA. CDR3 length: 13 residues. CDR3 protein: CSTWAGTNTEAFF. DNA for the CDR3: TGCAGCACCTGGGCAGGGACTAACACTGAAGCTTTCTTT.

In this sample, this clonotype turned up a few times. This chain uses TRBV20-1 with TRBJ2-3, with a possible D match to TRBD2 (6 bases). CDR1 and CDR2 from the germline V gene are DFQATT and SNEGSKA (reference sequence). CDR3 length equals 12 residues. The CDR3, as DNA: TGCAGGGCGGGGTTCAACACAGATACGCAGTATTTT. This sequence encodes CRAGFNTDTQYF.